The 18 T cell receptor beta chains listed next were all sequenced from one sample in a study of patients and donors after allogeneic stem cell transplantation. One entry per CDR3 protein, called by TCRdb with MiXCR from the RT-PCR reads. The data show over 130,000 distinct CDR3 sequences, approximately 37% seen once. The material sequenced was blood, either unsorted or a sorted T cell fraction (not recorded which). These receptors came from a human donor who was either an allogeneic HSCT recipient or a stem cell or donor lymphocyte infusion donor (not recorded which). It is not recorded whose cells these are; they may come from a transplant donor.

This chain links TRBV10-3 with TRBJ1-5; D remains ambiguous. This CDR3 is built from 13 residues. CDR1 ENHRY and CDR2 SYGVKD come from the germline V gene. Trimming stripped 5 bases from V and 4 bases from J, with 9 bases between. The CDR3 loop is CAISSDGNQPQHF. CDR3 bases: TGTGCCATCAGTTCGGACGGGAATCAGCCCCAGCATTTT.

The CDR3: CASSSGSNDGYTF. CDR3 nucleotides: TGTGCCAGCAGTTCGGGATCCAACGATGGCTACACCTTC. The chain joins TRBV12-3 or TRBV12-4 to TRBJ1-2; D unresolved. V was trimmed by 4 bases and J by 6 bases, leaving 12 bases between them. CDR3 length: 13 amino acids.

The chain is built from TRBV29-1 and TRBJ1-2, with TRBD1 as a possible D gene (5 bases). V was trimmed by 6 bases and J by 5 bases, leaving 13 bases between them. There are 12 residues in the CDR3. CDR1 and CDR2 (germline): SQVTM, ANQGSEA. CDR3 nucleotides: TGCAGCGTCCTCACAGGTTCTTATGGCTACACCTTC. Amino acid sequence: CSVLTGSYGYTF.

The V call is TRBV29-1, the J call TRBJ2-1; D may be TRBD2 (6 bases). Germline V gene data show CDR1 as SQVTM and CDR2 as ANQGSEA. V was cut by 6 bases and J by 8 bases, with 14 bases left in between. The CDR3 length is 12 residues. The CDR3 DNA is TGCAGCGTAGGGGCCAGGGACTATGAGCAGTTCTTC. Its translation: CSVGARDYEQFF.

In its sample, this clonotype was seen a few times. The CDR3 bases are TGTGCCAGCAGTTTATTCGGGGGGACGGAGACCCAGTACTTC. The encoded protein is CASSLFGGTETQYF. This chain links TRBV6-5 with TRBJ2-5; TRBD2 matches at 7 bases. V shed 4 bases, J shed 5 bases, and the junction held 7 bases outside the gene matches. This CDR3 comprises 14 residues. The germline V gene has CDR1 MNHEY and CDR2 SVGAGI.

This clonotype has a single count. The V and J genes are TRBV25-1 and TRBJ2-7, with TRBD2 as a possible D gene (6 bases). Trimming took 8 bases from V and 6 from J, leaving 17 bases between them. There are 13 residues in the CDR3. The germline CDR1 and CDR2 sequences are MGHDK and SYGVNS. This CDR3 reads CASSIFGGGEQYF. CDR3 bases: TGTGCCAGCTCCATTTTCGGGGGTGGCGAGCAGTACTTC.

This clonotype has just one count. This chain's CDR3 is CASTDRGWNTEAFF. Here the CDR3 DNA reads TGTGCCAGCACTGACAGGGGATGGAACACTGAAGCTTTCTTT. V is TRBV6-6 and J is TRBJ1-1, with 8 positions matching TRBD1. This CDR3 spans 14 amino acids. CDR1 and CDR2 (germline): MNHNY, SVGAGI (reference sequence). The V segment lost 7 bases and the J segment 1 base; nucleotides outside the gene matches: 5.

This clonotype was detected only a few times. This sequence joins TRBV12-3 or TRBV12-4 and TRBJ2-4; the D gene is possibly TRBD2 (6 bases). This CDR3 region has 13 residues. V dropped 0 bases and J dropped 9 bases, with 9 bases sitting between them. The CDR3 nucleotides are TGTGCCAGCAGTTTAGCAGGAGGGGTCATTCAGTACTTC. It translates to CASSLAGGVIQYF.

This clonotype was seen a handful of times. This chain links TRBV6-1 with TRBJ1-2, with D perhaps matching TRBD1 (6 bases). The V gene's germline CDR1 is MNHNS and CDR2 SASEGT. The CDR3 consists of 14 residues. Trimming cost V 5 bases and J 3 bases, with 13 bases left between them. The CDR3, as DNA: TGTGCCAGCAGTCGACGGGGGGGCGACTATGGCTACACCTTC. It is translated as CASSRRGGDYGYTF.

The rearrangement links TRBV28 to TRBJ2-1; TRBD1 matches 7 bases. This CDR3 has 14 residues. The ends lost 6 bases at V and 0 bases at J; junction bases unmatched: 2. Germline loops: CDR1 MDHEN, CDR2 SYDVKM. The DNA for the CDR3 is TGTGCCAGCAGGGGACAGACCTCCTACAATGAGCAGTTCTTC. Protein product: CASRGQTSYNEQFF.

The chain carries TRBV4-1 and TRBJ1-4; D is unresolved. Trimming stripped 4 bases from V and 8 bases from J, with 8 bases between. This CDR3 contains 12 residues. Germline V gene lookup returns CDR1 MGHRA and CDR2 YSYEKL. CDR3 bases: TGCGCCAGCAGCCTTCCCTACGAAAAACTGTTTTTT. Its translation is CASSLPYEKLFF.

This clonotype turned up a few times. The chain has TRBV7-2 and TRBJ1-1, with TRBD1 as a possible D gene (5 bases). Trimming cost V 5 bases and J 3 bases, with 13 bases left between them. Germline-derived CDR1 and CDR2 are SGHTA and FQGNSA. The CDR3 loop spans 14 amino acids. CDR3 coding DNA: TGTGCCAGCAGCCGGGACGGTCCGGACACTGAAGCTTTCTTT. Protein sequence: CASSRDGPDTEAFF.

There are a few counts of this clonotype. The chain joins TRBV4-3 to TRBJ1-5; 8 bases align to TRBD1. The CDR3 is made up of 15 amino acids. Germline trimming cut 4 bases from V and 2 bases from J; bases unmatched to any gene: 4. CDR1 LGHNA and CDR2 YSLEER come from the germline V gene. The CDR3 reads CASSRDRLGNQPQHF. The CDR3 DNA follows: TGCGCCAGCAGCCGGGACAGGTTAGGCAATCAGCCCCAGCATTTT.

The genes are TRBV6-5 and TRBJ2-2; D remains ambiguous. The CDR3 is 12 amino acids. Trimming shortened V by 7 bases and J by 7 bases, and 10 bases separated the two germline ends. Germline loops: CDR1 MNHEY, CDR2 SVGAGI. In DNA, the CDR3 is TGTGCCAGCATCAACACGGGCGGGGAGCTGTTTTTT. As protein: CASINTGGELFF.

The chain carries TRBV18 and TRBJ2-3; TRBD1 matches 8 bases. The CDR3 runs 17 residues. J lost 4 bases, V lost 0 bases, and 9 bases had no gene match. Germline V gene data show CDR1 as KGHSH and CDR2 as LQKENI. This CDR3 reads CASSPPPGQGHPDTQYF. The CDR3 DNA reads as TGTGCCAGCTCACCACCCCCAGGACAGGGCCATCCAGATACGCAGTATTTT.

This rearrangement joins TRBV20-1 to TRBJ2-1, with TRBD2 as a possible D gene (6 bases). Trimming pared 6 bases from V and 6 bases from J, leaving 12 bases between. This CDR3 contains 12 residues. Per the germline V gene, CDR1 is DFQATT and CDR2 is SNEGSKA (reference sequence). This chain's CDR3 is CSATGLRNEQFF. CDR3 coding DNA: TGCAGTGCGACGGGACTCCGCAATGAGCAGTTCTTC.

There are a few counts of this clonotype. V gene TRBV12-3 or TRBV12-4 combines with J gene TRBJ2-3; D remains ambiguous. Trimming stripped 6 bases from V and 3 bases from J, with 7 bases between. This CDR3 is 12 amino acids long. The CDR3 bases are TGTGCCAGCAGACGCTCTACAGATACGCAGTATTTT. Amino acid sequence: CASRRSTDTQYF.

In regard to this clonotype: This may stem from a read error, because a much larger clone lies one nucleotide away. In nucleotides, the CDR3 is TGCGCCAGCAGCTTGGACCCGAATCAGCCCCAGCATTTT. Translated: CASSLDPNQPQHF. This chain links TRBV5-1 with TRBJ1-5; D remains ambiguous. V gave up 0 bases and J gave up 4 bases, with 5 bases separating them. Germline V gene lookup returns CDR1 SGHRS and CDR2 YFSETQ. CDR3 length equals 13 residues.